Presented here are 16 T cell receptor beta chains from one specimen sequenced in a study of T cells after yellow fever vaccination. TCRdb processed the 5' RACE reads anew with MiXCR; each CDR3 protein has one entry. The sample lists 250,000 to 400,000 distinct CDR3 sequences, approximately 4% occurring once. The source material was PBMCs, sampled 15 days after the yellow fever booster vaccination. The receptors here all came from a man aged 18 to 29 who received the YFV17D yellow fever vaccine.

This clonotype was found many times. The chain links TRBV19 to TRBJ1-1, with D hard to call. The CDR3 extends over 14 amino acids. V was trimmed by 3 bases and J by 3 bases, leaving 11 bases between them. Germline V gene data show CDR1 as LNHDA and CDR2 as SQIVND (reference sequence). CDR3 sequence: CASSIQGTYTEAFF. The DNA of the CDR3 is TGTGCCAGTAGTATCCAAGGCACCTACACTGAAGCTTTCTTT.

This clonotype showed up many times. This chain joins TRBV7-8 and TRBJ2-5, with TRBD2 matching 9 bases. Unmatched junction bases numbered 16, after V lost 2 bases and J lost 6 bases. The CDR3 consists of 18 residues. The germline V gene encodes CDR1 SGHVS and CDR2 FQNEAQ. The CDR3 loop is CASSLSGGGLAGYKTQYF. The CDR3, as DNA: TGTGCCAGCAGCTTATCGGGAGGCGGGCTAGCGGGGTATAAGACCCAGTACTTC.

This clonotype was counted ten times or more. The rearrangement joins TRBV5-1 to TRBJ1-1, with D perhaps TRBD1 (5 bases). This CDR3 has 16 residues. The ends were cut back, 1 base at V and 2 bases at J, with 15 bases in the middle. Germline CDR1 is SGHRS and CDR2 is YFSETQ. The CDR3 nucleotides read TGCGCCAGCAGCTTGCAGGGACTCTCCGAAAACACTGAAGCTTTCTTT. It specifies CASSLQGLSENTEAFF.

This clonotype has just a few counts. The chain carries TRBV7-2 and TRBJ2-4; D gene ambiguous. V dropped 1 base and J dropped 1 base, with 11 bases sitting between them. This CDR3 is 16 amino acids long. The V gene's germline CDR1 is SGHTA and CDR2 FQGNSA. The CDR3 DNA reads as TGTGCCAGCAGCTTAGGTAGCAGGCCGGCCAAAAACATTCAGTACTTC. Its translation: CASSLGSRPAKNIQYF.

J is TRBJ1-2 and V is TRBV3-1; the match to TRBD1 covers 9 bases. The germline V gene has CDR1 LGHDT and CDR2 YNNKEL (reference sequence). CDR3 length equals 14 residues. The J segment lost 8 bases and the V segment lost 5 bases, leaving 9 bases of the junction unmatched. CDR3 sequence (DNA): TGTGCCAGCAGCTCCGGGACAGGGCGTCAAGGCTACACCTTC. This gives the protein CASSSGTGRQGYTF.

The CDR3 loop is CASSFVGAYEQYF. In DNA form, the CDR3 reads TGTGCCAGCAGTTTCGTGGGAGCCTACGAGCAGTACTTC. The V and J genes are TRBV27 and TRBJ2-7; a possible D gene is TRBD2 (5 bases). The CDR3 is made up of 13 amino acids. In germline, CDR1 is MNHEY, CDR2 SMNVEV (reference sequence). Trimming shortened V by 3 bases and J by 2 bases, and 8 bases separated the two germline ends.

The chain carries TRBV28 and TRBJ2-1; 11 bases are a match to TRBD1. The V and J ends lost 5 bases and 8 bases, in that order; junction bases with no gene match: 5. The CDR3 is made up of 14 amino acids. Germline V gene sequence: CDR1 MDHEN, CDR2 SYDVKM. The CDR3, as DNA: TGTGCCAGCAGTGGGGGACAGGGGGTCTATGAGCAGTTCTTC. The encoded protein is CASSGGQGVYEQFF.

The chain recombines TRBV20-1 with TRBJ2-4, with D possibly called TRBD1 or TRBD2 (5 bases each). Germline V gene lookup returns CDR1 DFQATT and CDR2 SNEGSKA (reference sequence). Trimming cost V 6 bases and J 0 bases, with 12 bases left between them. The CDR3 covers 14 residues. As DNA, the CDR3 is TGCAGTGCGCCGGGACCGTTAGCCAAAAACATTCAGTACTTC. It translates to CSAPGPLAKNIQYF.

This clonotype was seen at least ten times. The chain links TRBV27 to TRBJ2-1, with no clear D. V lost 2 bases and J 6 bases, leaving 11 bases between the germline ends. The CDR3 is made up of 14 amino acids. Germline CDR1 is MNHEY and CDR2 is SMNVEV (reference sequence). CDR3 sequence (DNA): TGTGCCAGCAGTTTACTCGGTTACGGCAATGAGCAGTTCTTC. This gives the protein CASSLLGYGNEQFF.

There are many counts of this clonotype. The chain uses TRBV4-1 and TRBJ2-2; D possibly uses TRBD1 or TRBD2 (7 bases each). The CDR3 runs to 15 residues. Trimming stripped 10 bases from V and 7 bases from J, with 22 bases between. CDR1 MGHRA and CDR2 YSYEKL come from the germline V gene. The DNA for the CDR3 is TGCGCCACCCGATTGGGAGGGGGCGCGAGCGGGGAGCTGTTTTTT. It encodes CATRLGGGASGELFF.

In its sample, this clonotype was seen many times. The chain employs TRBV20-1 and TRBJ2-3, with unresolved D. The CDR3 totals 14 residues. The germline CDR1 and CDR2 sequences are DFQATT and SNEGSKA (reference sequence). V was trimmed by 4 bases and J by 7 bases, leaving 18 bases between them. The CDR3 is CSAMGDGRSNTQYF. Written as DNA, the CDR3 is TGCAGTGCTATGGGCGATGGCCGCTCCAATACGCAGTATTTT.

The rearrangement joins TRBV3-1 to TRBJ2-7, with 8 bases fitting TRBD2. Germline CDR1 and CDR2: LGHDT and YNNKEL (reference sequence). CDR3 length: 13 residues. After removal of 3 bases from V and 5 bases from J, the junction contained 3 bases not matched to a gene. Here the CDR3 reads CASSQRGADEQYV. CDR3 DNA sequence: TGTGCCAGCAGCCAGCGGGGGGCCGACGAGCAGTACGTC.

This clonotype has at least ten counts. This sequence joins TRBV4-3 and TRBJ2-7, with 10 bases identical to TRBD2. Losses at the gene ends were 4 bases for V and 5 bases for J; bases not matched to a gene: 5. Germline loops: CDR1 LGHNA, CDR2 YSLEER. The CDR3 sequence is 14 residues long. The CDR3 DNA reads as TGCGCCAGCAGCCCTAGCGGGGGCCGCGACGAGCAGTACTTC. Its protein is CASSPSGGRDEQYF.

In the case of this clonotype: Given a much more abundant clone one base away, this may be a read error. This CDR3 is CASCSRLNIQYF. The CDR3 coding sequence is TGTGCCAGCTGCTCCAGATTAAACATTCAGTACTTC. This chain links TRBV11-2 with TRBJ2-4, with no clear D. From germline, CDR1 is SGHAT and CDR2 FQNNGV. This CDR3 comprises 12 residues. Trimming took 8 bases from V and 6 from J, leaving 11 bases between them.

This clonotype was counted ten times or more. As DNA, the CDR3 is TGTGCCAGCAGTAGGACCATCGAGACCCAGTACTTC. This codes for CASSRTIETQYF. The chain couples TRBV6-6 to TRBJ2-5; D gene unclear. The CDR3 loop spans 12 amino acids. With 5 bases removed from V and 5 bases from J, the gap between germline ends came to 9 bases. Germline values: CDR1 MNHNY, CDR2 SVGAGI (reference sequence).

This clonotype showed up many times. This sequence joins TRBV7-9 and TRBJ1-2; D gene unclear. The CDR3 sequence is 12 residues long. Germline V gene data show CDR1 as SEHNR and CDR2 as FQNEAQ (reference sequence). Deletions cut 5 bases from V and 5 bases from J, with 9 bases between. In nucleotides, the CDR3 is TGTGCCAGCAGCCCGGACCCTTATGGCTACACCTTC. Protein product: CASSPDPYGYTF.